This T cell receptor beta chain is from a study of blood T cell repertoires in COVID-19. Study-level background: Sites in the United States, Italy and Spain provided acute and convalescent COVID-19 samples. From T cells, B-cell-depleted T cells, or PBMCs came the material, which was cDNA or gDNA.

CDR1 is LGHNA and CDR2 is YSLEER in the germline V gene. The V end lost 3 bases, the J end lost 8 bases, and 17 bases lay between the germline ends. This CDR3 spans 15 amino acids. In the original processing: Reference gene primer amplification yielded estimated nucleated cell counts. Using immunoSEQ multiplex PCR, the repertoire was profiled, and TCRdb retains in-frame clones only, with some absent. Clone size and V and J calls were adopted from that table, with D and trimming inferred from the DNA. The sample consists of roughly 260,000 clones, about 89% of them appearing once. The chain links TRBV4-3 to TRBJ2-1; D may be TRBD2 (5 bases). The TCR comes from a woman aged 45 to 65 with acute or convalescent COVID-19. Sequences were obtained from peripheral blood. This CDR3 is CASSHLARINDEQFF. In DNA, the CDR3 is TGCGCCAGCAGCCACTTAGCGCGAATTAACGATGAGCAGTTCTTC.